The TCR beta chain described here comes from a study of T cells in Graves' hyperthyroidism and ophthalmopathy. The V end lost 3 bases, the J end lost 0 bases, and 19 bases lay between the germline ends. The CDR3 spans 18 residues. The germline CDR1 and CDR2 sequences are SGHRS and YFSETQ. Amplification of TCR beta CDR3 regions was performed using RNA transcripts as template. The HTBI primer set was used in a first-round RT-PCR of the TCR CDR3. TCRdb called the multiplex PCR reads again in MiXCR, with one record for every CDR3 protein. This sample has some 500,000 distinct CDR3 sequences, with 13% to 15% found just once. This clonotype was detected many times.

The sequencing input was blood. The receptor comes from a woman aged 18-29 years with Graves' hyperthyroidism. This chain uses TRBV5-1 with TRBJ2-1; D perhaps matches TRBD2 (5 bases). CDR3 in DNA: TGCGCCAGCAGCTCAGGACTGCTCCTAGGGTACTCCTACAATGAGCAGTTCTTC. Translated: CASSSGLLLGYSYNEQFF.